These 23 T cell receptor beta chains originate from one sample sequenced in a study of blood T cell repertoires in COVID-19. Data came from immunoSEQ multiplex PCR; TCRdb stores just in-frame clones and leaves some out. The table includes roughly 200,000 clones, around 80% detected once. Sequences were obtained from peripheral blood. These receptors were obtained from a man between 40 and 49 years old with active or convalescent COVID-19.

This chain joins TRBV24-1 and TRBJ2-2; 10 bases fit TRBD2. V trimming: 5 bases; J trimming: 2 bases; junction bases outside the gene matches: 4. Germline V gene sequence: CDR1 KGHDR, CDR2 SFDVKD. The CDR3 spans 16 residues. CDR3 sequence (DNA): TGTGCCACCAGTGGTACTAGCGGGGTCAACACCGGGGAGCTGTTTTTT. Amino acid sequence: CATSGTSGVNTGELFF.

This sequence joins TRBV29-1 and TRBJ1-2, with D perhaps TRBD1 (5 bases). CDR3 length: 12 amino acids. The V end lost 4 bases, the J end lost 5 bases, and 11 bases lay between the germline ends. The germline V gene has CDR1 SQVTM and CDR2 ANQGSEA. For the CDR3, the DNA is TGCAGCGTTGGCCAGGGCCCTTATGGCTACACCTTC. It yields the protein CSVGQGPYGYTF.

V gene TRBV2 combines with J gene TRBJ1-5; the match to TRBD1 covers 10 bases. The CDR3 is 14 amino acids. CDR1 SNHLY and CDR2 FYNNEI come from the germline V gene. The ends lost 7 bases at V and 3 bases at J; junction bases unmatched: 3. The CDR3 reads CASTGTGDNQPQHF. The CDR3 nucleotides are TGTGCCAGCACTGGGACAGGGGACAATCAGCCCCAGCATTTT.

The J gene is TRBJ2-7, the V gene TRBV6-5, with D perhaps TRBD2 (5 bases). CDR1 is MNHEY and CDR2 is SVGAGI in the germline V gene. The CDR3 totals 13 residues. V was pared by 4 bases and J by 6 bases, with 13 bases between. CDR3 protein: CASSFRGRIEQYF. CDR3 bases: TGTGCCAGCAGTTTTCGTGGGAGAATCGAGCAGTACTTC.

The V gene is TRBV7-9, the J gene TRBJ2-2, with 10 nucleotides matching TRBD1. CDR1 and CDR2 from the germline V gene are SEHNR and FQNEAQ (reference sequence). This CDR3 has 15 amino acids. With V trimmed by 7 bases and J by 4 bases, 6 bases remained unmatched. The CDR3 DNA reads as TGTGCCAGCACCGGGACAGGGGCGATCACCGGGGAGCTGTTTTTT. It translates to CASTGTGAITGELFF.

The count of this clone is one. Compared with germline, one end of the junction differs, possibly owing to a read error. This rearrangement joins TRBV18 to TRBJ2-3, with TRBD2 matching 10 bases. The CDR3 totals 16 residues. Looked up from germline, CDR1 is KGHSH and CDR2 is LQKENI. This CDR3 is CASSPQRGGLTDTQYF. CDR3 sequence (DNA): TGTGCCAGCTCCCCACAGCGGGGGGGCCTCACAGATACGCAGTATTTT.

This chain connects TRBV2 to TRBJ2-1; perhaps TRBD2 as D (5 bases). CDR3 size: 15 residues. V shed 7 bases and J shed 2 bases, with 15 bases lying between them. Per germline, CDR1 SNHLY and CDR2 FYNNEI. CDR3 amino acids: CASKGVSGTYNEQFF. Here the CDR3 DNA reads TGTGCCAGCAAGGGTGTAAGCGGAACCTACAATGAGCAGTTCTTC.

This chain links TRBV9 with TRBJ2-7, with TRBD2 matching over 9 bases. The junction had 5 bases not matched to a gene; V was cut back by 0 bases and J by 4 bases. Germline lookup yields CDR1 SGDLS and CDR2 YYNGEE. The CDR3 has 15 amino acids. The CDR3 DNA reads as TGTGCCAGCAGCGTAGGAGCGGGAGGTATATACGAGCAGTACTTC. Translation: CASSVGAGGIYEQYF. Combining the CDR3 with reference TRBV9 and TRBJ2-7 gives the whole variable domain DSGVTQTPKHLITATGQRVTLRCSPRSGDLSVYWYQQSLDQGLQFLIQYYNGEERAKGNILERFSAQQFPDLHSELNLSSLELGDSALYFCASSVGAGGIYEQYFGPGTRLTVT.

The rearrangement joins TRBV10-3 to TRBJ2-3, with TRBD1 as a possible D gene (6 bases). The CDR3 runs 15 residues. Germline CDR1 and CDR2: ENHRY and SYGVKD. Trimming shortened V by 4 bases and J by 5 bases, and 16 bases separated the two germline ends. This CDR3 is CAISVVQGSKDTQYF. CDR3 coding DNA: TGTGCCATCAGTGTGGTTCAGGGGTCAAAAGATACGCAGTATTTT.

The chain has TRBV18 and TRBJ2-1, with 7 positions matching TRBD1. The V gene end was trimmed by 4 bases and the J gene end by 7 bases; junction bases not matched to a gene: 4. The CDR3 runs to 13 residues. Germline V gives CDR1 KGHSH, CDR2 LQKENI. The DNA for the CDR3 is TGTGCCAGCTCACAGGGGGCGCAGAATGAGCAGTTCTTC. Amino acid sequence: CASSQGAQNEQFF.

CDR3: CASSLATDTNQPQHF. CDR3 nucleotides: TGCGCCAGCAGCTTGGCGACAGACACAAATCAGCCCCAGCATTTT. The V gene is TRBV5-1, the J gene TRBJ1-5, with D possibly matching TRBD1 (5 bases). The V gene lost 0 bases and the J gene lost 4 bases, with 11 bases spanning the gap. The germline CDR1 and CDR2 sequences are SGHRS and YFSETQ. This CDR3 region has 15 residues.

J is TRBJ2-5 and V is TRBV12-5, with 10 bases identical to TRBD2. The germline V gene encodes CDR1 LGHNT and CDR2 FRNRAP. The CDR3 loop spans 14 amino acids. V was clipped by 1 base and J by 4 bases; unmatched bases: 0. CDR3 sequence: CASGLASGGETQYF. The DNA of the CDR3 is TGTGCTAGTGGTTTGGCTAGCGGGGGAGAGACCCAGTACTTC.

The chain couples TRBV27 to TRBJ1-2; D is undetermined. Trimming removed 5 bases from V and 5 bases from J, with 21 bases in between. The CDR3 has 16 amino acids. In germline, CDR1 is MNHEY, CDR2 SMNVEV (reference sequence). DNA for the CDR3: TGTGCCAGCAGTGACCGACCCGCGGGAGGGAAGTATGGCTACACCTTC. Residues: CASSDRPAGGKYGYTF.

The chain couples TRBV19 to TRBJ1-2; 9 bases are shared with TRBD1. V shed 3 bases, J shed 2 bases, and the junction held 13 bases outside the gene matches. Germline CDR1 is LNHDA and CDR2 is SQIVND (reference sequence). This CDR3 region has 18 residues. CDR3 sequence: CASSILIVGQGNNYGYTF. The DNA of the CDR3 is TGTGCCAGTAGTATTTTGATCGTGGGACAGGGTAACAACTATGGCTACACCTTC.

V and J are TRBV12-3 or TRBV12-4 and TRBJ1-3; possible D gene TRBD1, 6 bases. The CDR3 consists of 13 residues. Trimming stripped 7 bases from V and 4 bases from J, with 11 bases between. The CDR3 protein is CASTKTGGNTIYF. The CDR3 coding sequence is TGTGCCAGCACCAAGACAGGCGGAAACACCATATATTTT.

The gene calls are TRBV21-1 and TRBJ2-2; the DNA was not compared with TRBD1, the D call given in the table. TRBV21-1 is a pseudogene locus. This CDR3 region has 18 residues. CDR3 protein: CASSNGVTGPLNTGELFF. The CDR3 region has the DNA TGTGCCAGCAGCAATGGGGTGACAGGGCCGTTGAACACCGGGGAGCTGTTTTTT.

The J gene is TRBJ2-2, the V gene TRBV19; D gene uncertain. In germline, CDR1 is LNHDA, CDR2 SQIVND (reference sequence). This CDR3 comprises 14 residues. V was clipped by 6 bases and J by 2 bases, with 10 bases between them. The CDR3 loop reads CASRPGFNTGELFF. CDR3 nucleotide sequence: TGTGCCAGTAGACCCGGGTTTAACACCGGGGAGCTGTTTTTT.

CDR3 protein: CASSLANLAADTQYF. CDR3 DNA sequence: TGTGCCAGCAGCTTAGCTAACTTAGCCGCAGATACGCAGTATTTT. The genes are TRBV7-9 and TRBJ2-3; no definite D call. This CDR3 contains 15 residues. Per germline, CDR1 SEHNR and CDR2 FQNEAQ (reference sequence). Trimming cost V 0 bases and J 4 bases, with 11 bases left between them.

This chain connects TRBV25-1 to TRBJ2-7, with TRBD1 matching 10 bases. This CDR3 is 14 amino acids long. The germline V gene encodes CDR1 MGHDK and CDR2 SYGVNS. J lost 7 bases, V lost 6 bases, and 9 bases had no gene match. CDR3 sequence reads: CASRRTGGLGEQYF. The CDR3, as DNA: TGTGCCAGCAGGAGGACAGGGGGGTTGGGTGAGCAGTACTTC.

CDR3 sequence (DNA): TGTGCCAGCAGCCGCGGACAGGGAAGCCCCTATGGCTACACCTTC. Amino acids: CASSRGQGSPYGYTF. This chain joins TRBV6-5 and TRBJ1-2; 8 nucleotides line up with TRBD1. With 6 bases clipped from V and 4 bases from J, the junction kept 10 bases outside the gene matches. The CDR3 is 15 residues long. CDR1 is MNHEY, CDR2 SVGAGI, per germline.

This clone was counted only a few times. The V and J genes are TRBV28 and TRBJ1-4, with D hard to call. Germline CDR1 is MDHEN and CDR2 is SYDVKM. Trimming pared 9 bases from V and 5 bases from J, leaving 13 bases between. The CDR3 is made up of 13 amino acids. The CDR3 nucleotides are TGTGCCAGTTCTGGAGAGGAAAATGAAAAACTGTTTTTT. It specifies CASSGEENEKLFF.

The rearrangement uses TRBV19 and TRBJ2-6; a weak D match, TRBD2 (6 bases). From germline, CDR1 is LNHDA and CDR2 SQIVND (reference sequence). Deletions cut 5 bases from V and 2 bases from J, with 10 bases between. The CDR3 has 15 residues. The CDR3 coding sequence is TGTGCCAGTAGTCAATGGGGGGCTGGGGCCAACGTCCTGACTTTC. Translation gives CASSQWGAGANVLTF.

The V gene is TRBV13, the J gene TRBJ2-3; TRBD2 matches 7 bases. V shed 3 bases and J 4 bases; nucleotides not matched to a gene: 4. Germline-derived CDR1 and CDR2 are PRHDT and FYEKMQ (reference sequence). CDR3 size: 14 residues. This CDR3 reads CASSFRLAADTQYF. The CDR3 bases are TGTGCCAGCAGCTTTCGACTAGCCGCAGATACGCAGTATTTT.